This is a list of T cell receptor beta chains from one sample in a study of blood T cell repertoires in COVID-19. Sequencing used immunoSEQ multiplex PCR; TCRdb keeps in-frame clones, though not all of them. The sample holds just over 300,000 clones, nearly 90% seen once. Input material: peripheral blood. These receptors were taken from a woman in her 30s with COVID-19, enrolled during active disease. CDR3s include the opening cysteine and the closing phenylalanine or tryptophan. D genes are given only for firm matches. A row's size may be missing; if present it is once, few, many or a size class.

D gene: TRBD2
J gene: TRBJ2-2
clone size: NA
V gene: TRBV11-3
CDR3 protein: CASSPGGGTGELFF
CDR3 DNA: TGTGCCAGCAGCCCCGGGGGGGGAACCGGGGAGCTGTTTTTT

D gene: NA
J gene: TRBJ2-1
clone size: NA
V gene: TRBV19
CDR3 protein: CASSSRDNEQFF
CDR3 DNA: TGTGCCAGTAGTTCGCGCGACAATGAGCAGTTCTTC

D gene: NA
J gene: TRBJ1-1
clone size: once
V gene: TRBV3-1/TRBV3-2
CDR3 protein: CASSQGGLSNTEAFF
CDR3 DNA: TGTGCCAGCAGCCAAGGTGGGCTTTCGAACACTGAAGCTTTCTTT

D gene: NA
J gene: TRBJ2-6
clone size: NA
V gene: TRBV7-9
CDR3 protein: CASSQTGGANVLTF
CDR3 DNA: TGTGCCAGCAGCCAGACGGGTGGGGCCAACGTCCTGACTTTC

D gene: TRBD1
J gene: TRBJ2-7
clone size: once
V gene: TRBV3-1/TRBV3-2
CDR3 protein: CASSTGQGAFEQYF
CDR3 DNA: TGTGCCAGCAGCACTGGACAGGGGGCCTTCGAGCAGTACTTC

D gene: NA
J gene: TRBJ1-2
clone size: NA
V gene: TRBV29-1
CDR3 protein: CSVDEGPYGYTF
CDR3 DNA: TGCAGCGTTGACGAGGGCCCCTATGGCTACACCTTC

D gene: TRBD1
J gene: TRBJ2-1
clone size: NA
V gene: TRBV19
CDR3 protein: CASRGQGIVSSGEQFF
CDR3 DNA: TGTGCCAGTAGGGGACAGGGAATAGTAAGTTCAGGTGAGCAGTTCTTC

D gene: NA
J gene: TRBJ1-5
clone size: NA
V gene: TRBV18
CDR3 protein: CASSPERQNNQPQHF
CDR3 DNA: TGTGCCAGCTCACCAGAGCGGCAGAATAATCAGCCCCAGCATTTT

D gene: NA
J gene: TRBJ1-6
clone size: NA
V gene: TRBV5-5
CDR3 protein: CASSLQASSYNSPLHF
CDR3 DNA: TGTGCCAGCAGCTTACAGGCGAGCTCCTATAATTCACCCCTCCACTTT

D gene: TRBD2
J gene: TRBJ2-1
clone size: NA
V gene: TRBV5-1
CDR3 protein: CASSSSGGPYNEQFF
CDR3 DNA: TGCGCCAGCAGCTCTAGCGGGGGGCCCTACAATGAGCAGTTCTTC

D gene: NA
J gene: TRBJ1-2
clone size: once
V gene: TRBV14
CDR3 protein: CASSQALGGYGYTF
CDR3 DNA: TGTGCCAGCAGCCAAGCCCTAGGGGGATATGGCTACACCTTC

D gene: NA
J gene: TRBJ1-2
clone size: once
V gene: TRBV11-3
CDR3 protein: CASSLIGDGYTF
CDR3 DNA: TGTGCCAGCAGCTTAATAGGGGATGGCTACACCTTC

D gene: NA
J gene: TRBJ1-1
clone size: NA
V gene: TRBV7-9
CDR3 protein: CASSLPGLEAFF
CDR3 DNA: TGTGCCAGCAGCTTACCGGGGTTGGAAGCTTTCTTT

D gene: NA
J gene: TRBJ1-2
clone size: once
V gene: TRBV10-3
CDR3 protein: CAISESTAGRGYTF
CDR3 DNA: TGTGCCATCAGTGAGTCTACGGCAGGTCGTGGCTACACCTTC

D gene: NA
J gene: TRBJ1-2
clone size: NA
V gene: TRBV6-5
CDR3 protein: CASSYGLRGGGYGYTF
CDR3 DNA: TGTGCCAGCAGTTACGGGCTTCGAGGGGGTGGCTATGGCTACACCTTC

D gene: NA
J gene: TRBJ2-1
clone size: NA
V gene: TRBV5-6
CDR3 protein: CASSLGQRQYNEQFF
CDR3 DNA: TGTGCCAGCAGCTTGGGTCAGCGGCAATACAATGAGCAGTTCTTC

D gene: NA
J gene: TRBJ2-7
clone size: NA
V gene: TRBV6-1
CDR3 protein: CASSEGVTGSYEQYF
CDR3 DNA: TGTGCCAGCAGTGAAGGGGTGACAGGATCCTACGAGCAGTACTTC

D gene: NA
J gene: TRBJ1-3
clone size: NA
V gene: TRBV13
CDR3 protein: CASSLGRSSGNTIYF
CDR3 DNA: TGTGCCAGCAGCTTAGGACGGTCCTCTGGAAACACCATATATTTT

D gene: TRBD1
J gene: TRBJ1-2
clone size: NA
V gene: TRBV18
CDR3 protein: CASSIQGDYGYTF
CDR3 DNA: TGTGCCAGCTCAATCCAGGGGGACTATGGCTACACCTTC

D gene: TRBD1
J gene: TRBJ1-6
clone size: NA
V gene: TRBV7-2
CDR3 protein: CASSPGDRGQYNSPLHF
CDR3 DNA: TGTGCCAGCAGCCCAGGGGACAGGGGCCAATATAATTCACCCCTCCACTTT

D gene: NA
J gene: TRBJ1-5
clone size: NA
V gene: TRBV7-8
CDR3 protein: CASSLWAVSNQPQHF
CDR3 DNA: TGTGCCAGCAGCTTATGGGCAGTTAGCAATCAGCCCCAGCATTTT

D gene: TRBD1
J gene: TRBJ1-3
clone size: NA
V gene: TRBV5-1
CDR3 protein: CASSYQGANGNTIYF
CDR3 DNA: TGCGCCAGCAGCTACCAGGGGGCGAATGGAAACACCATATATTTT

D gene: NA
J gene: TRBJ1-3
clone size: NA
V gene: TRBV9
CDR3 protein: CASSVGTGAGNTIYF
CDR3 DNA: TGTGCCAGCAGCGTAGGAACCGGGGCTGGAAACACCATATATTTT

D gene: NA
J gene: TRBJ2-3
clone size: NA
V gene: TRBV5-5
CDR3 protein: CASSLFLNSIDTQYF
CDR3 DNA: TGTGCCAGCAGCTTGTTTCTCAATTCTATAGATACGCAGTATTTT

D gene: NA
J gene: TRBJ2-1
clone size: NA
V gene: TRBV7-9
CDR3 protein: CASSLLGEYNEQFF
CDR3 DNA: TGTGCCAGCAGCTTACTAGGTGAATACAATGAGCAGTTCTTC

D gene: TRBD2
J gene: TRBJ2-7
clone size: NA
V gene: TRBV9
CDR3 protein: CASSVEPAGGLDEQYF
CDR3 DNA: TGTGCCAGCAGCGTAGAGCCAGCGGGGGGGCTTGACGAGCAGTACTTC

D gene: TRBD1
J gene: TRBJ1-1
clone size: NA
V gene: TRBV6-5
CDR3 protein: CASNNRGLNTEAFF
CDR3 DNA: TGTGCCAGCAATAACAGGGGCCTGAACACTGAAGCTTTCTTT

D gene: NA
J gene: TRBJ1-1
clone size: NA
V gene: TRBV2
CDR3 protein: CASRRGGNTEAFF
CDR3 DNA: TGTGCCAGCAGGAGGGGGGGGAACACTGAAGCTTTCTTT

D gene: TRBD1
J gene: TRBJ1-2
clone size: NA
V gene: TRBV19
CDR3 protein: CASSAGQFNYGYTF
CDR3 DNA: TGTGCCAGTAGCGCGGGACAGTTTAACTATGGCTACACCTTC

D gene: TRBD1
J gene: TRBJ1-2
clone size: NA
V gene: TRBV6-6
CDR3 protein: CASSKTDDRVTRGYTF
CDR3 DNA: TGTGCCAGCAGCAAGACTGACGACAGGGTGACGCGGGGCTACACCTTC

D gene: TRBD1
J gene: TRBJ1-4
clone size: NA
V gene: TRBV4-2
CDR3 protein: CASSHGGQANEKLFF
CDR3 DNA: TGTGCCAGCAGCCATGGCGGACAGGCTAATGAAAAACTGTTTTTT

D gene: NA
J gene: TRBJ1-5
clone size: NA
V gene: TRBV5-5
CDR3 protein: CASSFSPNQPQHF
CDR3 DNA: TGTGCCAGCAGCTTTTCCCCGAATCAGCCCCAGCATTTT

D gene: TRBD1
J gene: TRBJ1-2
clone size: NA
V gene: TRBV29-1
CDR3 protein: CSVVETGGDYDYTF
CDR3 DNA: TGCAGCGTTGTTGAGACAGGGGGCGACTATGACTACACCTTC

D gene: NA
J gene: TRBJ2-3
clone size: NA
V gene: TRBV28
CDR3 protein: CASNAGPLGTDTQYF
CDR3 DNA: TGTGCCAGCAATGCGGGCCCACTTGGGACAGATACGCAGTATTTT

D gene: NA
J gene: TRBJ1-1
clone size: NA
V gene: TRBV3-1/TRBV3-2
CDR3 protein: CASSQVSNTEAFF
CDR3 DNA: TGTGCCAGCAGCCAAGTGAGTAACACTGAAGCTTTCTTT

D gene: NA
J gene: TRBJ2-3
clone size: NA
V gene: TRBV4-3
CDR3 protein: CASSQGASGGTDTQYF
CDR3 DNA: TGCGCCAGCAGCCAAGGGGCCAGCGGAGGCACAGATACGCAGTATTTT

D gene: NA
J gene: TRBJ1-5
clone size: NA
V gene: TRBV19
CDR3 protein: CASSPGGGGNQPQHF
CDR3 DNA: TGTGCCAGTAGCCCCGGCGGGGGGGGGAATCAGCCCCAGCATTTT

D gene: NA
J gene: TRBJ2-2
clone size: NA
V gene: TRBV7-8
CDR3 protein: CASSFGGIGELFF
CDR3 DNA: TGTGCCAGCAGCTTCGGGGGAATTGGGGAGCTGTTTTTT

D gene: TRBD1
J gene: TRBJ2-5
clone size: NA
V gene: TRBV4-1
CDR3 protein: CASSRQGGGQGNF
CDR3 DNA: TGCGCCAGCAGCCGCCAGGGCGGGGGACAGGGTAACTTC

D gene: TRBD1
J gene: TRBJ1-1
clone size: NA
V gene: TRBV19
CDR3 protein: CASGTGILSTEAFF
CDR3 DNA: TGTGCCAGTGGGACAGGGATTTTGAGCACTGAAGCTTTCTTT

D gene: NA
J gene: TRBJ1-2
clone size: NA
V gene: TRBV12-3/TRBV12-4
CDR3 protein: CASSSSFYGYTF
CDR3 DNA: TGTGCCAGCAGTTCGTCGTTTTATGGCTACACCTTC

D gene: TRBD1
J gene: TRBJ2-3
clone size: NA
V gene: TRBV3-1/TRBV3-2
CDR3 protein: CASSPDRGERTDTQYF
CDR3 DNA: TGTGCCAGCAGCCCTGACAGGGGAGAGCGCACAGATACGCAGTATTTT

D gene: NA
J gene: TRBJ1-4
clone size: NA
V gene: TRBV5-1
CDR3 protein: CASSRDIYEKLFF
CDR3 DNA: TGCGCCAGCAGCCGGGACATTTACGAAAAACTGTTTTTT

D gene: NA
J gene: TRBJ1-4
clone size: once
V gene: TRBV20-1
CDR3 protein: CSAQDKLISVF
CDR3 DNA: TGCAGTGCCCAGGACAAACTGATCTCGGTTTTT

D gene: NA
J gene: TRBJ2-2
clone size: NA
V gene: TRBV7-9
CDR3 protein: CASSPSRGTGELFF
CDR3 DNA: TGTGCCAGCAGCCCTTCCCGGGGAACCGGGGAGCTGTTTTTT